These T cell receptor beta chains were read from a single sample in a study of cytomegalovirus exposure and HLA in healthy donors. Produced via immunoSEQ multiplex PCR; TCRdb's table is partial and in-frame only. The table includes approximately 220,000 clones, over 60% detected once. Sequenced material: PBMCs. The receptors were gathered from a male donor in good health and CMV-seronegative. CDR3s include the opening cysteine and the closing phenylalanine or tryptophan. A D gene is named only where the DNA matches it firmly. Part of the rows lack a size; the others show once, few, many or a class for expanded clones.

J gene,clone size,V gene,D gene,CDR3 protein,CDR3 DNA
TRBJ2-7,NA,TRBV28,NA,CASLEQGNSYEQYF,TGTGCCAGCTTAGAACAGGGAAATAGCTACGAGCAGTACTTC
TRBJ2-7,NA,TRBV6-5,NA,CASRRGQISYEQYF,TGTGCCAGCAGGCGGGGACAGATCTCCTACGAGCAGTACTTC
TRBJ2-7,NA,TRBV27,NA,CASSLQTGISYEQYF,TGTGCCAGCAGTTTACAGACAGGAATCTCCTACGAGCAGTACTTC
TRBJ2-5,NA,TRBV5-6,TRBD2,CASSSLAGGTETQYF,TGTGCCAGCAGCTCTCTAGCGGGGGGAACTGAGACCCAGTACTTC
TRBJ1-2,NA,TRBV15,TRBD1,CATSRAGQGAGYGYTF,TGTGCCACCAGCAGAGCAGGTCAGGGGGCGGGCTATGGCTACACCTTC
TRBJ1-2,NA,TRBV7-2,NA,CASSFDSGRDGYTF,TGTGCCAGCAGCTTTGATTCAGGGAGGGATGGCTACACCTTC
TRBJ2-7,NA,TRBV27,NA,CASSLQGYEQYF,TGTGCCAGCAGTCTCCAGGGCTACGAGCAGTACTTC
TRBJ2-1,NA,TRBV6-1,TRBD2,CASSVYGLAGDNEQFF,TGTGCCAGCAGTGTATATGGACTAGCGGGAGACAATGAGCAGTTCTTC
TRBJ2-3,NA,TRBV27,NA,CASSYRVRSTDTQYF,TGTGCCAGCAGTTACAGGGTTAGAAGCACAGATACGCAGTATTTT
TRBJ1-6,NA,TRBV5-1,NA,CASRQTDRFPYNSPLHF,TGCGCCAGCAGACAAACGGACAGATTCCCCTATAATTCACCCCTCCACTTT
TRBJ1-4,few,TRBV6-5,NA,CASSWGSGGEKLFF,TGTGCCAGCAGCTGGGGAAGCGGCGGTGAAAAACTGTTTTTT
TRBJ1-3,once,TRBV4-1,NA,CASSQVPGVGNTIYF,TGCGCCAGCAGCCAAGTCCCAGGGGTCGGAAACACCATATATTTT
TRBJ2-1,NA,TRBV5-1,NA,CASSWRDYNEQFF,TGCGCCAGCAGCTGGAGGGACTACAATGAGCAGTTCTTC
TRBJ2-3,NA,TRBV5-1,TRBD1,CASRLLGTGVVDTQYF,TGCGCCAGCAGACTCTTGGGCACAGGGGTAGTAGATACGCAGTATTTT
TRBJ2-7,NA,TRBV15,NA,CATSRVADTAYEQYF,TGTGCCACCAGCAGAGTTGCGGACACCGCCTACGAGCAGTACTTC
TRBJ1-1,NA,TRBV7-2,TRBD1,CASSPSSGGGGTEAFF,TGTGCCAGCAGCCCCTCCTCAGGGGGCGGGGGCACTGAAGCTTTCTTT
TRBJ1-2,NA,TRBV7-8,NA,CASSLGQGLGYTF,TGTGCCAGCAGCTTAGGGCAGGGTCTTGGCTACACCTTC
TRBJ2-3,NA,TRBV5-1,NA,CASSPPGDTQYF,TGCGCCAGCAGCCCACCCGGAGATACGCAGTATTTT
TRBJ1-5,once,TRBV6-6,NA,CASRVQGWDQPQHF,TGTGCCAGCAGAGTACAGGGATGGGATCAGCCCCAGCATTTT
TRBJ2-7,NA,TRBV5-1,TRBD1,CASSRKTGQFSYEQYF,TGCGCCAGCAGCAGGAAAACGGGACAGTTTTCCTACGAGCAGTACTTC
TRBJ2-5,NA,TRBV5-1,NA,CASSLAQQGGETQYF,TGCGCCAGCAGCTTGGCCCAACAGGGAGGGGAGACCCAGTACTTC
TRBJ2-7,NA,TRBV18,TRBD2,CASSLNSGRSSYEQYF,TGTGCCAGCTCACTCAATAGCGGGAGAAGCTCCTACGAGCAGTACTTC
TRBJ1-5,few,TRBV19,TRBD1,CASSKGQGEQPQHF,TGTGCCAGTAGTAAAGGACAGGGGGAACAGCCCCAGCATTTT